Included here is one T cell receptor beta chain sequence, with context. This entry belongs to a study of blood T cell repertoires in COVID-19. V was pared by 0 bases and J by 2 bases, with 3 bases of the junction left unmatched. The CDR3 totals 15 residues. Germline CDR1 and CDR2: SGDLS and YYNGEE. Assay: immunoSEQ multiplex PCR; the TCRdb copy retains only in-frame clones and omits some. The repertoire consists of roughly 150,000 clones, with around 84% occurring once and the leading ten covering almost 10%. The specimen was peripheral blood. The source of this sequence is a woman aged 45-60 years with acute or convalescent COVID-19. The rearrangement joins TRBV9 to TRBJ1-2, with 8 bases matching TRBD1. In DNA, the CDR3 is TGTGCCAGCAGCGTAGGGAACAGGGGGAACTATGGCTACACCTTC. Protein sequence: CASSVGNRGNYGYTF.